This T cell receptor (beta chain) was captured in a study of blood T cell repertoires in COVID-19. Overall study context: Samples taken during acute and convalescent COVID-19 were collected in the United States, Italy and Spain. Sources were T cells, B-cell-depleted T cells, or PBMCs; the material itself was cDNA or gDNA.

In the original analysis: Nucleated cell counts were estimated from reference gene primer amplification. The data were produced by immunoSEQ multiplex PCR, yet TCRdb's version contains in-frame clones alone and is incomplete. The DNA gave D and trimming, while V, J and clone size come from that table. In the table there are about 98,000 clones, more than 70% of which are singletons. With V trimmed by 0 bases and J by 1 base, 8 bases remained unmatched. Germline assignment: CDR1 MGHRA and CDR2 YSYEKL. There are 17 residues in the CDR3. The receptor was isolated from a man aged 70-80 years with acute or convalescent COVID-19. This rearrangement joins TRBV4-1 to TRBJ2-5; TRBD2 matches 7 bases. Sequencing input: peripheral blood. CDR3 loop: CASSQDRAGVGQETQYF. The CDR3 DNA sequence: TGCGCCAGCAGCCAAGATCGGGCGGGAGTTGGCCAAGAGACCCAGTACTTC.